The source of this T cell receptor beta chain is a study of blood T cell repertoires in COVID-19. This table comes from immunoSEQ multiplex PCR, and its TCRdb copy is limited to in-frame clones, with some not included. This table holds about 250,000 clones, more than 75% found once. CDR1 MDHEN and CDR2 SYDVKM come from the germline V gene. The CDR3 totals 14 residues. The V and J ends lost 2 bases and 8 bases, in that order; junction bases with no gene match: 5. This clone was found once. Sequencing used PBMCs or T cells enriched from blood (not recorded which). The V call is TRBV28, the J call TRBJ2-4; TRBD1 matches 8 bases. This clonotype was sampled from a woman aged 45 to 65 who had been exposed to COVID-19. CDR3 protein: CASSLQGALDIQYF. The CDR3 DNA is TGTGCCAGCAGTTTACAGGGGGCCTTGGACATTCAGTACTTC. Supplemented by reference TRBV28 and TRBJ2-4, the full variable domain reads DVKVTQSSRYLVKRTGEKVFLECVQDMDHENMFWYRQDPGLGLRLIYFSYDVKMKEKGDIPEGYSVSREKKERFSLILESASTNQTSMYLCASSLQGALDIQYFGAGTRLSVL.